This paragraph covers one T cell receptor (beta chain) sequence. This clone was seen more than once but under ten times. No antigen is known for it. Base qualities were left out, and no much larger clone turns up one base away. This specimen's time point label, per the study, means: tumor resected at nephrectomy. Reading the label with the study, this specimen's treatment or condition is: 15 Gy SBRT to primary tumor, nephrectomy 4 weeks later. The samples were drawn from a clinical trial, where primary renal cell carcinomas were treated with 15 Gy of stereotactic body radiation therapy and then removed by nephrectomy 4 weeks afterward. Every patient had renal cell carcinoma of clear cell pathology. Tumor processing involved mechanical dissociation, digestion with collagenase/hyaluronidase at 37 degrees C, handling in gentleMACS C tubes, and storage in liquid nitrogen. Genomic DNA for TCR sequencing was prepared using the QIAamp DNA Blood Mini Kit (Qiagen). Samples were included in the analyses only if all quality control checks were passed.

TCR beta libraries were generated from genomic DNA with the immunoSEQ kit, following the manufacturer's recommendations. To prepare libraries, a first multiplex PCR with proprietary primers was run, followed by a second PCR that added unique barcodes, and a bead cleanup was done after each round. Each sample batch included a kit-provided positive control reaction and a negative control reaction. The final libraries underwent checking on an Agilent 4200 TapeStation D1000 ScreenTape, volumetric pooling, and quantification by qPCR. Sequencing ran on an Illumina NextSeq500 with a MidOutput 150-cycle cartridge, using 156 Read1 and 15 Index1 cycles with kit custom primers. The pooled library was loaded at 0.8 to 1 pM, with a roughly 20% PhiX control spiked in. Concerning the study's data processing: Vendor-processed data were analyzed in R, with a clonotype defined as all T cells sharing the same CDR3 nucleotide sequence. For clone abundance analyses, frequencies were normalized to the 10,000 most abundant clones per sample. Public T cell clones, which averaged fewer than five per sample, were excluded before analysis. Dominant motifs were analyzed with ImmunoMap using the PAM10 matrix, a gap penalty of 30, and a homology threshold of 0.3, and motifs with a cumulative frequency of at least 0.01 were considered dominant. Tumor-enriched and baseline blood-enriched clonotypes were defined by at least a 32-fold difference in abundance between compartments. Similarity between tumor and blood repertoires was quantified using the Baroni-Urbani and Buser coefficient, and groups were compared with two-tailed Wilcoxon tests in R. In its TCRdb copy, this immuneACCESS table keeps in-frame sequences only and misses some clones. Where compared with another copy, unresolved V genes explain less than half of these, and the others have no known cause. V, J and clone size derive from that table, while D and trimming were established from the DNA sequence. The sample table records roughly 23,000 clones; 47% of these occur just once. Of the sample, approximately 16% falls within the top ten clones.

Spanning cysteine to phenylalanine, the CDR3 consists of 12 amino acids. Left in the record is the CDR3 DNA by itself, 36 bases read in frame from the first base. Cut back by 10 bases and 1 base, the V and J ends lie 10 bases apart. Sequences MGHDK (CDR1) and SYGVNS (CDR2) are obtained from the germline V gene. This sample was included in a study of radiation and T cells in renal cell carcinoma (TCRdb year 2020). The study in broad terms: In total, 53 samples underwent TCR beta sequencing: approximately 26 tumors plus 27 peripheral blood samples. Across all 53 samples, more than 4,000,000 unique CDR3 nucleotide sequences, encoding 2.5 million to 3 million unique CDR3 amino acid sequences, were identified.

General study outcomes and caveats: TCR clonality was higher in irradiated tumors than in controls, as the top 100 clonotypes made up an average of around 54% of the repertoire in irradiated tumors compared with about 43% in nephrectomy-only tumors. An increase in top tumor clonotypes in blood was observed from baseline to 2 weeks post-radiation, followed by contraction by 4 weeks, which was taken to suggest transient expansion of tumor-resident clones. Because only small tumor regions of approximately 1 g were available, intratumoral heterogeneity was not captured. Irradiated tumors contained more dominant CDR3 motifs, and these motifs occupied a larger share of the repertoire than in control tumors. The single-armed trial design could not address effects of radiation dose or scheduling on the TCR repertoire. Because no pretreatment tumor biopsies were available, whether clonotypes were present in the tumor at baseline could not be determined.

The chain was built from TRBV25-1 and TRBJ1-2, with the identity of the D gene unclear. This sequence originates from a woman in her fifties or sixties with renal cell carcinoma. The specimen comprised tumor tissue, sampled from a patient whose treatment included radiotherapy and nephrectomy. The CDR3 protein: CATQTNNYGYTF. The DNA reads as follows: TGTGCCACCCAGACAAATAACTATGGCTACACCTTC.